This is a list of T cell receptor beta chains from one sample in a study of blood T cell repertoires in COVID-19. Here immunoSEQ multiplex PCR was the method, and the copy in TCRdb shows in-frame clones only, minus some. The sample shows 200,000 to 250,000 clones, 70% to 90% of them seen only once. Sequences were obtained from PBMCs or T cells enriched from blood (not recorded which). The receptors derive from a woman aged 40 to 50 with acute COVID-19. Each CDR3 is given with its conserved first and last residue. A D gene is named only where the DNA matches it firmly. The size entry is marked missing in some rows and otherwise reads once, few, many or a size class.

V gene: TRBV7-2; J gene: TRBJ2-5; CDR3 length: 15; clone size: -; D gene: -; CDR3 protein: CASSSMTGFQETQYF; CDR3 DNA: TGTGCCAGCAGCTCGATGACAGGATTCCAAGAGACCCAGTACTTC
V gene: TRBV6-9; J gene: TRBJ1-2; CDR3 length: 14; clone size: -; D gene: -; CDR3 protein: CASSYIGSTGGYTF; CDR3 DNA: TGTGCCAGCAGTTACATCGGAAGCACAGGGGGCTACACCTTC
V gene: TRBV5-1; J gene: TRBJ2-6; CDR3 length: 18; clone size: once; D gene: TRBD1; CDR3 protein: CASSTRQGDFSGANVLTF; CDR3 DNA: TGCGCCAGCAGCACCCGACAGGGTGACTTCTCTGGGGCCAACGTCCTGACTTTC
V gene: TRBV5-5; J gene: TRBJ2-3; CDR3 length: 15; clone size: -; D gene: TRBD1; CDR3 protein: CASSFRTGGLDTQYF; CDR3 DNA: TGTGCCAGCAGCTTCCGGACAGGGGGCTTAGATACGCAGTATTTT
V gene: TRBV7-3; J gene: TRBJ2-1; CDR3 length: 17; clone size: -; D gene: -; CDR3 protein: CASSSGGAASRHNEQFF; CDR3 DNA: TGTGCCAGCTCCTCGGGGGGCGCGGCGTCGCGCCACAATGAGCAGTTCTTC
V gene: TRBV5-1; J gene: TRBJ1-1; CDR3 length: 14; clone size: few; D gene: TRBD1; CDR3 protein: CASSVTGTHTEAFF; CDR3 DNA: TGCGCCAGCAGCGTGACAGGGACTCACACTGAAGCTTTCTTT
V gene: TRBV5-1; J gene: TRBJ1-5; CDR3 length: 17; clone size: -; D gene: TRBD1; CDR3 protein: CASSLAGTGVGNQPQHF; CDR3 DNA: TGCGCCAGCAGCTTGGCCGGGACAGGGGTTGGCAATCAGCCCCAGCATTTT
V gene: TRBV7-3; J gene: TRBJ2-3; CDR3 length: 14; clone size: -; D gene: TRBD2; CDR3 protein: CASSSWEGGDTQYF; CDR3 DNA: TGTGCCAGCAGCTCATGGGAGGGAGGAGATACGCAGTATTTT
V gene: TRBV28; J gene: TRBJ2-7; CDR3 length: 16; clone size: -; D gene: TRBD2; CDR3 protein: CASSPAGSSGRYEQYF; CDR3 DNA: TGTGCCAGCAGTCCCGCCGGGTCTAGCGGGAGATACGAGCAGTACTTC
V gene: TRBV6-5; J gene: TRBJ1-2; CDR3 length: 13; clone size: -; D gene: -; CDR3 protein: CASRSGPVNGYTF; CDR3 DNA: TGTGCCAGTCGCTCAGGCCCAGTGAATGGCTACACCTTC
V gene: TRBV28; J gene: TRBJ1-5; CDR3 length: 13; clone size: once; D gene: -; CDR3 protein: CATRLYSNQPQHF; CDR3 DNA: TGTGCCACTAGGCTGTATAGCAATCAGCCCCAGCATTTT
V gene: TRBV9; J gene: TRBJ2-1; CDR3 length: 14; clone size: once; D gene: TRBD2; CDR3 protein: CASSELPSGGAEFF; CDR3 DNA: TGTGCCAGCAGCGAACTACCTAGCGGGGGGGCCGAGTTCTTC
V gene: TRBV18; J gene: TRBJ1-5; CDR3 length: 13; clone size: -; D gene: -; CDR3 protein: CASSTENNQPQHF; CDR3 DNA: TGTGCCAGCTCAACCGAGAACAATCAGCCCCAGCATTTT
V gene: TRBV19; J gene: TRBJ2-2; CDR3 length: 16; clone size: -; D gene: TRBD2; CDR3 protein: CASTLGGGRGTGELFF; CDR3 DNA: TGTGCCAGTACCCTGGGGGGAGGGAGGGGCACCGGGGAGCTGTTTTTT
V gene: TRBV11-2; J gene: TRBJ2-3; CDR3 length: 12; clone size: once; D gene: -; CDR3 protein: CASSLLRDTQYF; CDR3 DNA: TGTGCCAGCAGCTTATTGAGAGATACGCAGTATTTT
V gene: TRBV27; J gene: TRBJ2-2; CDR3 length: 15; clone size: few; D gene: -; CDR3 protein: CASSPWGRVTGELFF; CDR3 DNA: TGTGCCAGCAGTCCTTGGGGCAGGGTGACCGGGGAGCTGTTTTTT